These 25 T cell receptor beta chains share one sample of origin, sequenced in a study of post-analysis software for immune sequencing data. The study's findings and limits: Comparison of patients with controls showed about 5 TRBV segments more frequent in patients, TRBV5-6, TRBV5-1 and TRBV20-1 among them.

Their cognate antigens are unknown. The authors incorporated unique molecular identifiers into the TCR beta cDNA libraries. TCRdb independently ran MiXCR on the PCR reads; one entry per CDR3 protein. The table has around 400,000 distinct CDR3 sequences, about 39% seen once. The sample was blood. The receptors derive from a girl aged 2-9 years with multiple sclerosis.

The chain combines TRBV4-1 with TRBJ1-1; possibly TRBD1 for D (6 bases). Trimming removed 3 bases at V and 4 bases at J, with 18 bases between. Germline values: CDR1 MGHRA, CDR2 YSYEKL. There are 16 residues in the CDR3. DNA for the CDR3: TGCGCCAGCAGCCAGCCAACAGGGATTCGGGGCACTGAAGCTTTCTTT. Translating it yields CASSQPTGIRGTEAFF.

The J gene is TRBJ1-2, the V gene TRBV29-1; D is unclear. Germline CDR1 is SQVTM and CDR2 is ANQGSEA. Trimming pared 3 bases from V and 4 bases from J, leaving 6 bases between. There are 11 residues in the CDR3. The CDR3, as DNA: TGCAGCGTTGATGGGTTCTATGGCTACACCTTC. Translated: CSVDGFYGYTF.

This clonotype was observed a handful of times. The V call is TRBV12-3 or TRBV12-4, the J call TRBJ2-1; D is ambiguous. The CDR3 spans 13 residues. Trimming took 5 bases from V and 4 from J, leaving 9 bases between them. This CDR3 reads CASSQHAYNEQFF. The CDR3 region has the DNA TGTGCCAGCAGTCAACACGCTTACAATGAGCAGTTCTTC.

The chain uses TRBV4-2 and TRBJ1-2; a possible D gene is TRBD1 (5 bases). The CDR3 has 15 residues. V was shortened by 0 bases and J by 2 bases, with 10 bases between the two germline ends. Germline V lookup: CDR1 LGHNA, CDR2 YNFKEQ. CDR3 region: CASSQDRQINYGYTF. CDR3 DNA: TGTGCCAGCAGCCAAGACAGACAGATAAACTATGGCTACACCTTC.

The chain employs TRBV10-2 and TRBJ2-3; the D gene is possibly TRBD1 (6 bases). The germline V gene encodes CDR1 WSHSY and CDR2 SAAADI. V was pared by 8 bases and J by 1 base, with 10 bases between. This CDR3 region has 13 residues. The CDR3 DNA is TGCGCCAGCCTCTACAGGGGCACAGATACGCAGTATTTT. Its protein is CASLYRGTDTQYF.

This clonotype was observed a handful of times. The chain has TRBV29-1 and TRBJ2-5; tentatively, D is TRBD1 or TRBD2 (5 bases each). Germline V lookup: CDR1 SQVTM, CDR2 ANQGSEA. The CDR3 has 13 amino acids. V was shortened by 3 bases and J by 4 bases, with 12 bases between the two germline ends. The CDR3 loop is CSVDSFGGETQYF. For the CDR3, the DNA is TGCAGCGTTGATAGCTTTGGGGGAGAGACCCAGTACTTC.

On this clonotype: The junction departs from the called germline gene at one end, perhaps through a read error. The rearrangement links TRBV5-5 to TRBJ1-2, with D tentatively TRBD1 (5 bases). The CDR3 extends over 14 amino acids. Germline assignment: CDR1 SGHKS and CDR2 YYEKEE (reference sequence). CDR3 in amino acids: CVSSLVGGVDGYTF. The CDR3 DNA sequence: TGTGTCAGCAGCTTGGTGGGGGGAGTAGATGGCTACACCTTC.

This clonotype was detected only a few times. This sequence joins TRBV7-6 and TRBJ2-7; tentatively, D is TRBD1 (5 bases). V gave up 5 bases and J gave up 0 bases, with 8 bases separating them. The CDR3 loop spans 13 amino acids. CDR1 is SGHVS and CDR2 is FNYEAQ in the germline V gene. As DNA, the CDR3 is TGTGCCAGCAGCGCCAGGGTCTCCTACGAGCAGTACTTC. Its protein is CASSARVSYEQYF.

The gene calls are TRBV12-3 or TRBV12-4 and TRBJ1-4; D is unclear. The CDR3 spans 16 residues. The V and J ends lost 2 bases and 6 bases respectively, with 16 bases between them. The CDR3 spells CASSLTWPNRDEKLFF. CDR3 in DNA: TGTGCCAGCAGTTTAACCTGGCCGAATCGTGATGAAAAACTGTTTTTT.

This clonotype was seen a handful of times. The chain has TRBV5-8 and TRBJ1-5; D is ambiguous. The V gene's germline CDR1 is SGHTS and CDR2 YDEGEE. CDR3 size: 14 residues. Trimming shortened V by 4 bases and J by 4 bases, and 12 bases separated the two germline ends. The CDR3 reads CASSHYRDNQPQHF. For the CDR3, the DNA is TGTGCCAGCAGCCATTACAGAGATAATCAGCCCCAGCATTTT.

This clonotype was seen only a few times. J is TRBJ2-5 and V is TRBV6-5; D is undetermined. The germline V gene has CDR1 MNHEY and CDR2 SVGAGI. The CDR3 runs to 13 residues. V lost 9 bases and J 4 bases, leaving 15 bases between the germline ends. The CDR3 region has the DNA TGTGCCAGTCACCCGGAAAGAAGAGAGACCCAGTACTTC. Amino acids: CASHPERRETQYF.

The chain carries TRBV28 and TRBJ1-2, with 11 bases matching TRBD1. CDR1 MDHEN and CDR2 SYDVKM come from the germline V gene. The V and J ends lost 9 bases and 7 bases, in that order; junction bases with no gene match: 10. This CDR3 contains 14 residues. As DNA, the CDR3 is TGTGCCAGTACGCAAACCGGGACAGGGGGTGGCTACACCTTC. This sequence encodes CASTQTGTGGGYTF.

The CDR3 nucleotides read TGTGCCAGCAGTGAGACCGGACCGTTCTACAATGAGCAGTTCTTC. It yields the protein CASSETGPFYNEQFF. The chain couples TRBV25-1 to TRBJ2-1; D gene uncertain. V was pared by 3 bases and J by 3 bases, with 12 bases between. The CDR3 loop spans 15 amino acids. Germline loops: CDR1 MGHDK, CDR2 SYGVNS. The full variable domain, rest sourced from reference TRBV25-1 and TRBJ2-1, is EADIYQTPRYLVIGTGKKITLECSQTMGHDKMYWYQQDPGMELHLIHYSYGVNSTEKGDLSSESTVSRIRTEHFPLTLESARPSHTSQYLCASSETGPFYNEQFFGPGTRLTVL.

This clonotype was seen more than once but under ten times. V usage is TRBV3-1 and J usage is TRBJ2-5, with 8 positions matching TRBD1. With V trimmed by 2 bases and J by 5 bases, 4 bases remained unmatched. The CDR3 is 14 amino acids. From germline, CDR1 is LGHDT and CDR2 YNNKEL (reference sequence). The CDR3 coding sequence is TGTGCCAGCAGCCAACAGGGGGCCGGGGAGACCCAGTACTTC. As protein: CASSQQGAGETQYF.

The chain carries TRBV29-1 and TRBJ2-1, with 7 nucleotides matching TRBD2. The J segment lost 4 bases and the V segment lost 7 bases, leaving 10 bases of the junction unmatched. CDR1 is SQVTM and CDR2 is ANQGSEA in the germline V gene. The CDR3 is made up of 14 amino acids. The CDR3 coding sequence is TGCAGCGGAATTGGGACTATAAAGTACAATGAGCAGTTCTTC. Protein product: CSGIGTIKYNEQFF.

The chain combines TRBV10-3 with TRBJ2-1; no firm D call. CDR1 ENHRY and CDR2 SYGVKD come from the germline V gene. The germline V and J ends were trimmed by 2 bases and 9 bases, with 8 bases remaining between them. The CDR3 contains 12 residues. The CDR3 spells CAISEGVGEQFF. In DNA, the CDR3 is TGTGCCATCAGTGAGGGAGTGGGTGAGCAGTTCTTC.

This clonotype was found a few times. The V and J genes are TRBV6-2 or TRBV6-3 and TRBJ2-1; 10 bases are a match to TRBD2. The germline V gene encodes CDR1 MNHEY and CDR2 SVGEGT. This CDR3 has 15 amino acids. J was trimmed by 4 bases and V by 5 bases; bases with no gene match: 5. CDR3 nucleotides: TGTGCCAGCAGTGCCTCTAGCGGGAGATACAATGAGCAGTTCTTC. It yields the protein CASSASSGRYNEQFF.

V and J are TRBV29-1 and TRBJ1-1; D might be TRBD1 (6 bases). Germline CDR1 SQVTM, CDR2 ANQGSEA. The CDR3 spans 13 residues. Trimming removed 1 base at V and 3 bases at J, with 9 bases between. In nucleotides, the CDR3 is TGCAGCGTTGAAGGTGACAGGTACACTGAAGCTTTCTTT. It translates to CSVEGDRYTEAFF. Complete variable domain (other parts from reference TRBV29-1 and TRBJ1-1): SAVISQKPSRDICQRGTSLTIQCQVDSQVTMMFWYRQQPGQSLTLIATANQGSEATYESGFVIDKFPISRPNLTFSTLTVSNMSPEDSSIYLCSVEGDRYTEAFFGQGTRLTVV.

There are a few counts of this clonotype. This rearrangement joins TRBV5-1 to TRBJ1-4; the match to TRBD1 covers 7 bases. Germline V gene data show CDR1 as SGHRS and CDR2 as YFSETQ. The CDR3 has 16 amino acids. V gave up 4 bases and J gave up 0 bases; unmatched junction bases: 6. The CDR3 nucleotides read TGCGCCAGCAGCCGACAGGGACCTGCAACTAATGAAAAACTGTTTTTT. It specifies CASSRQGPATNEKLFF.

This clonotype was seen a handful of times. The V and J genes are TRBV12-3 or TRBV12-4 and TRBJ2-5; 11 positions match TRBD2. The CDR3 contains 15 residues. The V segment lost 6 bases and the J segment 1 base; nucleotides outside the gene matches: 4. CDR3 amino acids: CASRAGTSGQETQYF. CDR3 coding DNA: TGTGCCAGCAGGGCCGGGACTAGCGGCCAAGAGACCCAGTACTTC.

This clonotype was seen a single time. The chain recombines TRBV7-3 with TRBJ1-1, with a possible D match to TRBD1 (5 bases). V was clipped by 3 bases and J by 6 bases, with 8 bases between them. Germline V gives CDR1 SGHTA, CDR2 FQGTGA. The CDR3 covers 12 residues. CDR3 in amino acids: CASSFPGAEAFF. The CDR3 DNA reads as TGTGCCAGCAGCTTCCCGGGGGCTGAAGCTTTCTTT.

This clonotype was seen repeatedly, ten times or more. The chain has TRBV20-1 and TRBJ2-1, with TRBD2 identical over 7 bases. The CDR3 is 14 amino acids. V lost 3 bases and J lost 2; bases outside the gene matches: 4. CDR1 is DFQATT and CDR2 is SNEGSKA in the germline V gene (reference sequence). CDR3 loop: CSASLAGPYNEQFF. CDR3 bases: TGCAGTGCTAGCTTAGCGGGTCCCTACAATGAGCAGTTCTTC.

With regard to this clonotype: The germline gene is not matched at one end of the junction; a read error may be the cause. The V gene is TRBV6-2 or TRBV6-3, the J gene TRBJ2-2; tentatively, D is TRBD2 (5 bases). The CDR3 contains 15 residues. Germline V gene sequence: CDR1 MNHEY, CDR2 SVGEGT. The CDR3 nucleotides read TGTGCCAGCAGTTACTCGAGTCGGGGAACCGGGGAGCCGTTTTTT. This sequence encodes CASSYSSRGTGEPFF.

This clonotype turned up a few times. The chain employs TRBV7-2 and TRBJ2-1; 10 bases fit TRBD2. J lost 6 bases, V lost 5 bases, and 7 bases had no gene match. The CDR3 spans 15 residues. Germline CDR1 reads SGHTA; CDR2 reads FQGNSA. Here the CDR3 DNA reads TGTGCCAGCAGCAAAAGCGGGAGGGATGTCAATGAGCAGTTCTTC. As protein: CASSKSGRDVNEQFF.

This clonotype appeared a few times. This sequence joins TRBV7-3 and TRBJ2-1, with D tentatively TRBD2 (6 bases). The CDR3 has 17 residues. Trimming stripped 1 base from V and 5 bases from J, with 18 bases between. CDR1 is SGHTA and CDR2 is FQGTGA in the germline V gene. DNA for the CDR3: TGTGCCAGCAGCTTAAAATCCCCTAGCGCTACCGACAATGAGCAGTTCTTC. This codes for CASSLKSPSATDNEQFF.